What follows are 15 T cell receptor beta chains derived from one specimen sequenced in a study of T cell repertoires in cytomegalovirus infection. Their antigen targets remain unknown. TCRdb reprocessed the reads with MiXCR, giving one entry per CDR3 protein. In the table there are some 920,000 distinct CDR3 sequences, around 30% of which are singletons. Sequenced material: cultured CD8+ T cells from PBMCs, taken from culture after CMV antigen stimulation. These receptors were collected from a human donor in good health (CMV status not recorded). Some clones in this sample may be carry-over from other donors' samples.

This clonotype showed up just a few times. CDR3: CASSSRTGGVQPQHF. The CDR3, as DNA: TGTGCCAGCAGTTCCAGGACAGGGGGCGTTCAGCCCCAGCATTTT. The chain joins TRBV28 to TRBJ1-5, with 11 bases identical to TRBD1. The CDR3 contains 15 residues. V dropped 4 bases and J dropped 6; count of bases not matched to a gene: 5. Germline V lookup: CDR1 MDHEN, CDR2 SYDVKM.

This clonotype was detected ten times or more. The rearrangement links TRBV7-2 to TRBJ2-7; TRBD1 aligns across 7 bases. This CDR3 has 12 amino acids. V lost 4 bases and J lost 5; bases outside the gene matches: 2. Per the germline V gene, CDR1 is SGHTA and CDR2 is FQGNSA. CDR3 sequence: CASSYTGDEQYV. In nucleotides, the CDR3 is TGTGCCAGCAGCTACACAGGGGACGAGCAGTACGTC.

This clonotype was detected a few times. The chain combines TRBV20-1 with TRBJ2-3; 9 bases are shared with TRBD2. With V trimmed by 1 base and J by 4 bases, 6 bases remained unmatched. The length of the CDR3 is 15 residues. The germline CDR1 and CDR2 sequences are DFQATT and SNEGSKA (reference sequence). The CDR3 sequence: CSARVFGGGADTQYF. The CDR3 nucleotides read TGCAGTGCTAGAGTATTCGGCGGGGGGGCAGATACGCAGTATTTT.

Turning to this clonotype: A single base separates this from a much larger clone, so it may be a read error. The V and J genes are TRBV7-8 and TRBJ2-7; tentatively, D is TRBD2 (6 bases). Per germline, CDR1 SGHVS and CDR2 FQNEAQ. The CDR3 covers 16 residues. The CDR3 DNA is TGTACCAGCAGCTTTTTCGGGGAGGCGGTGGGGTACGAGCAGTACTTC. Protein: CTSSFFGEAVGYEQYF.

This clonotype was counted a few times. This chain connects TRBV27 to TRBJ2-1; D not resolved. Germline lookup yields CDR1 MNHEY and CDR2 SMNVEV (reference sequence). The V end was cut by 5 bases, the J end by 6 bases, with 5 bases between. The CDR3 extends over 11 amino acids. CDR3 in DNA: TGTGCCAGCAGTCAGTTCAATGAGCAGTTCTTC. This encodes CASSQFNEQFF.

This sequence joins TRBV10-3 and TRBJ2-7, with 7 nucleotides matching TRBD2. The CDR3 runs 13 residues. V trimming: 7 bases; J trimming: 3 bases; junction bases outside the gene matches: 6. CDR1 is ENHRY and CDR2 is SYGVKD in the germline V gene. The CDR3 is CAINSGQGYEQYV. The DNA for the CDR3 is TGTGCCATCAATAGCGGGCAGGGCTACGAGCAGTACGTC.

This clonotype came up a few times. The chain joins TRBV24-1 to TRBJ1-1, with D unclear. The CDR3 loop spans 12 amino acids. Trimming shortened V by 3 bases and J by 10 bases, and 11 bases separated the two germline ends. The germline V gene has CDR1 KGHDR and CDR2 SFDVKD. The CDR3: CATSDQSARAFF. As DNA, the CDR3 is TGTGCCACCAGTGATCAATCGGCGAGAGCTTTCTTT.

The genes are TRBV6-2 or TRBV6-3 and TRBJ2-7, with TRBD1 matching over 7 bases. The CDR3 runs to 16 residues. V gave up 7 bases and J gave up 4 bases; unmatched junction bases: 16. Germline CDR1 and CDR2: MNHEY and SVGEGT. The CDR3 protein is CASNRRQGRSLYEQYV. CDR3 nucleotides: TGTGCCAGCAACCGCCGACAGGGCCGGAGTTTATACGAGCAGTACGTC.

This clonotype has only a few counts. The chain couples TRBV12-3 or TRBV12-4 to TRBJ2-3, with 12 bases that match TRBD1. V shed 6 bases and J 3 bases; nucleotides not matched to a gene: 7. The CDR3 totals 16 residues. The CDR3 DNA sequence: TGTGCCAGCAGCCAGGGACAGGGGGCGCGAACAGATACGCAGTATTTT. Its translation is CASSQGQGARTDTQYF.

This clonotype was detected once. A much larger clonotype is one base distant, so this may be a read error. The chain uses TRBV7-9 and TRBJ1-6; TRBD1 agrees at 8 bases. The germline V gene encodes CDR1 SEHNR and CDR2 FQNEAQ (reference sequence). CDR3 length: 17 amino acids. CDR3 nucleotide sequence: TGTGTCAGCAGCTCCAGCGATTCGGACAGGGTGGATTCACCCCTCCACTTT. Its protein product is CVSSSSDSDRVDSPLHF. The variable domain in full, completed from reference TRBV7-9 and TRBJ1-6, reads DTGVSQNPRHKITKRGQNVTFRCDPISEHNRLYWYRQTLGQGPEFLTYFQNEAQLEKSRLLSDRFSAERPKGSFSTLEIQRTEQGDSAMYLCVSSSSDSDRVDSPLHFGNGTRLTVT.

The DNA for the CDR3 is TGTGCCACCAGTGGACAGGGGGGGACCCAGTACTTC. Its translation: CATSGQGGTQYF. The V call is TRBV24-1, the J call TRBJ2-5; TRBD1 aligns across 9 bases. Germline lookup yields CDR1 KGHDR and CDR2 SFDVKD. The length of the CDR3 is 12 residues. The ends lost 5 bases at V and 7 bases at J; junction bases unmatched: 1.

The chain couples TRBV4-1 to TRBJ2-5; 10 positions agree with TRBD2. J was trimmed by 0 bases and V by 0 bases; bases with no gene match: 1. There are 16 residues in the CDR3. From germline, CDR1 is MGHRA and CDR2 YSYEKL. Here the CDR3 DNA reads TGCGCCAGCAGCCAAGAACTAGCGGGGCACCAAGAGACCCAGTACTTC. The encoded protein is CASSQELAGHQETQYF.

This clonotype was seen more than once but under ten times. At one boundary the junction diverges from the germline segment, which might be a read error. The rearrangement joins TRBV12-3 or TRBV12-4 to TRBJ1-2, with no clear D. This CDR3 region has 12 residues. CDR3 sequence reads: CASSFSGSEGGF. CDR3 bases: TGTGCCAGCAGTTTTAGTGGTTCCGAAGGAGGCTTC.

This clonotype was recorded at least ten times. This chain joins TRBV7-3 and TRBJ1-1; the D is unclear. The CDR3 consists of 15 residues. V was shortened by 5 bases and J by 0 bases, with 13 bases between the two germline ends. Germline lookup yields CDR1 SGHTA and CDR2 FQGTGA. In DNA form, the CDR3 reads TGTGCCAGCAGCCCCCAGACGAGCTTGAACACTGAAGCTTTCTTT. Its protein product is CASSPQTSLNTEAFF.

Only a few counts were recorded for this clonotype. This chain links TRBV7-9 with TRBJ2-1; unclear D gene. The length of the CDR3 is 16 residues. Deletions cut 4 bases from V and 0 bases from J, with 13 bases between. The germline V gene encodes CDR1 SEHNR and CDR2 FQNEAQ (reference sequence). For the CDR3, the DNA is TGTGCCAGCAGCTCCCCTCGCCCAGACTCCTACAATGAGCAGTTCTTC. Its protein is CASSSPRPDSYNEQFF.